This T cell receptor (beta chain) comes out of a study of vaccination effects on CD4 cells after COVID-19. Expansion with viral peptide pools was applied to antigen-specific CD4+ T cells by the ViraFEST assay prior to sequencing. Isolating CD4+ T cells followed more than eight days of culture. Previously uninfected by SARS-CoV-2, the vaccine recipients also showed negative nucleocapsid antibodies. Trimming cost V 9 bases and J 3 bases, with 17 bases left between them. The germline CDR1 and CDR2 sequences are SNHLY and FYNNEI. This CDR3 is 14 amino acids long. As concerns this clone: What it binds is not known.

Study observations and caveats: Common cold coronaviruses were cross-recognized by only 1 of 255 vaccine-induced clones in healthy vaccinees. Pronounced clonal contraction occurred in clones induced by infection and by vaccine late after vaccination. The study had few convalescent patients and no early post-infection timepoints.

TCRdb's copy holds only in-frame clones and misses some; the assay was immunoSEQ multiplex PCR. The data show tens of thousands of clones, 65% to 85% seen once. This TCR derives from a human donor who received a COVID-19 vaccine. The material was CD4+ T cells from PBMCs cultured with HCoV-OC43 spike peptides, obtained before COVID-19 vaccination. Subset meaning: HCoV-OC43 spike overlapping peptide pool stimulation. The J gene is TRBJ1-1, the V gene TRBV2; TRBD1 might be the D (6 bases). CDR3 amino acids: CAREARGQYTEAFF. The DNA for the CDR3 is TGTGCCAGGGAAGCAAGAGGACAGTACACTGAAGCTTTCTTT. The full variable domain, in which reference TRBV2 and TRBJ1-1 provide the parts outside the CDR3, is EPEVTQTPSHQVTQMGQEVILRCVPISNHLYFYWYRQILGQKVEFLVSFYNNEISEKSEIFDDQFSVERPDGSNFTLKIRSTKLEDSAMYFCAREARGQYTEAFFGQGTRLTVV.